A few counts support the clone carrying this T cell receptor (beta chain). Original analysis: Estimates of nucleated cell counts were drawn from the amplification of reference gene primers. The protocol was immunoSEQ multiplex PCR, while the TCRdb copy is restricted to in-frame clones and leaves out a portion. D and trimming come from the DNA, and the V and J calls and clone size come from that table. The sample contains hundreds of thousands of clones, approximately 86% of which appear only once. Germline V lookup: CDR1 LGHDT, CDR2 YNNKEL (reference sequence). V was trimmed by 0 bases and J by 0 bases, leaving 15 bases between them. The CDR3 covers 19 residues. This sample stems from a study of blood T cell repertoires in COVID-19. Study context: The analysed material was cDNA or gDNA that came from T cells, B-cell-depleted T cells, or PBMCs.

The sequenced sample consisted of peripheral blood. The V gene is TRBV3-1 (or the pseudogene TRBV3-2), the J gene TRBJ1-6; TRBD1 might be the D (5 bases). The clonotype originates from a woman under 40 who had recovered from COVID-19. CDR3 coding DNA: TGTGCCAGCAGCCAAGAGGCCGGGACTTTAAGCTCCTATAATTCACCCCTCCACTTT. This translates into CASSQEAGTLSSYNSPLHF.